The clone carrying this T cell receptor (beta chain) was observed a handful of times. Antigen: not known. These data originate in a study of cytomegalovirus exposure and HLA in healthy donors. Study outcomes and limitations: In a later analysis, CMV-associated beta chains were mostly HLA-associated, it appeared. One cluster of highly shared sequence variants probably arose as a sequencing artifact.

Primers included in the PCR were 60 Vbeta and 13 Jbeta primers. Sequencing was performed with immunoSEQ multiplex PCR; in TCRdb, only in-frame clones are kept and a portion is missing. The repertoire holds tens of thousands of clones, with less than 80% as singletons. V lost 3 bases and J 4 bases, leaving 13 bases between the germline ends. In germline, CDR1 is SGDLS, CDR2 YYNGEE. The CDR3 sequence is 14 residues long. Input material: PBMCs. The chain joins TRBV9 to TRBJ2-5; perhaps TRBD1 as D (6 bases). The TCR originated in a middle-aged woman in good health and CMV-seropositive. The CDR3 DNA sequence: TGTGCCAGCAGCGCAACAGGGCCAGGAGAGACCCAGTACTTC. Its protein product is CASSATGPGETQYF.